A single sample is the source of the 17 T cell receptor beta chains below, sequenced in a study of T cells after somatic rescue of genetic block. TCRdb's copy holds only in-frame clones and misses some; the assay was immunoSEQ multiplex PCR. The table includes tens of thousands of clones, approximately 90% detected once. The sequenced sample consisted of peripheral blood mononuclear cells (PBMCs). Receptors originate from a man aged 25 to 45.

The chain carries TRBV5-4 and TRBJ2-5, with 7 bases aligning to TRBD1. The junction had 6 bases not matched to a gene; V was cut back by 4 bases and J by 3 bases. The length of the CDR3 is 14 residues. Germline loops: CDR1 SGHNT, CDR2 YYREEE (reference sequence). Here the CDR3 DNA reads TGTGCCAGCAGCATCGATACAGGGGAAGAGACCCAGTACTTC. Translation: CASSIDTGEETQYF.

The rearrangement joins TRBV5-4 to TRBJ2-7; no reliable D call. V dropped 5 bases and J dropped 2 bases, with 14 bases sitting between them. The germline CDR1 and CDR2 sequences are SGHNT and YYREEE (reference sequence). CDR3 size: 14 residues. CDR3 bases: TGTGCCAGCAGATCACGGACGGGCCCCTACGAGCAGTACTTC. Translating gives CASRSRTGPYEQYF.

The rearrangement uses TRBV6-1 and TRBJ2-2; D is possibly TRBD2 (5 bases). V lost 6 bases and J lost 7, with 9 bases in between. CDR1 and CDR2 (germline): MNHNS, SASEGT. The CDR3 sequence is 12 residues long. The CDR3 nucleotides are TGTGCCAGCAGGGAGGTCGGCGGGGAGCTGTTTTTT. This gives the protein CASREVGGELFF.

This clone was seen just once. J is TRBJ2-5 and V is TRBV9; 8 bases align to TRBD2. CDR3 length equals 14 residues. Losses at the gene ends were 4 bases for V and 5 bases for J; bases not matched to a gene: 7. Germline V gene data show CDR1 as SGDLS and CDR2 as YYNGEE. This chain's CDR3 is CASSTRASGETQYF. Written as DNA, the CDR3 is TGTGCCAGCAGCACCAGGGCTAGCGGGGAGACCCAGTACTTC.

The J gene is TRBJ1-1, the V gene TRBV28; maybe TRBD1 (5 bases). The CDR3 is made up of 13 amino acids. The V gene's germline CDR1 is MDHEN and CDR2 SYDVKM. Between the trimmed V and J ends, which lost 1 base and 4 bases, there was a span of 7 bases. This chain's CDR3 is CASSLFRATEAFF. The CDR3 DNA reads as TGTGCCAGCAGTTTATTCAGGGCCACTGAAGCTTTCTTT.

This chain connects TRBV27 to TRBJ2-7, with D unclear. The V end was cut by 5 bases, the J end by 1 base, with 12 bases between. Looked up from germline, CDR1 is MNHEY and CDR2 is SMNVEV (reference sequence). The length of the CDR3 is 14 residues. CDR3 sequence reads: CASSRSRLSYEQYF. The CDR3 DNA is TGTGCCAGCAGTCGGAGCAGGCTATCCTACGAGCAGTACTTC.

The chain uses TRBV28 and TRBJ2-5; 8 bases are a match to TRBD2. V was clipped by 2 bases and J by 5 bases; unmatched bases: 4. Germline assignment: CDR1 MDHEN and CDR2 SYDVKM. CDR3 length: 14 residues. CDR3 amino acids: CASSLGGRMETQYF. Written as DNA, the CDR3 is TGTGCCAGCAGTTTAGGCGGGAGGATGGAGACCCAGTACTTC.

The chain has TRBV9 and TRBJ2-5; D gene unclear. Germline loops: CDR1 SGDLS, CDR2 YYNGEE. The CDR3 extends over 14 amino acids. V was cut by 2 bases and J by 5 bases, with 13 bases left in between. The CDR3 region has the DNA TGTGCCAGCAGCGTCGGCAGCCTACGGGAGACCCAGTACTTC. This encodes CASSVGSLRETQYF. The complete variable domain, with remaining parts taken from reference TRBV9 and TRBJ2-5, reads DSGVTQTPKHLITATGQRVTLRCSPRSGDLSVYWYQQSLDQGLQFLIQYYNGEERAKGNILERFSAQQFPDLHSELNLSSLELGDSALYFCASSVGSLRETQYFGPGTRLLVL.

V usage is TRBV28 and J usage is TRBJ2-2, with D perhaps TRBD2 (6 bases). Germline CDR1 MDHEN, CDR2 SYDVKM. The CDR3 covers 16 residues. Trimming removed 5 bases from V and 6 bases from J, with 19 bases in between. The CDR3 DNA is TGTGCCAGCAGTCCTTGGACTGTCTCGGGGGCCGGGGAGCTGTTTTTT. Its translation is CASSPWTVSGAGELFF.

The chain carries TRBV15 and TRBJ2-7; the match to TRBD2 covers 10 bases. The CDR3 runs 15 residues. Germline V CDR1 and CDR2: LNHNV, YYDKDF (reference sequence). J was trimmed by 2 bases and V by 5 bases; bases with no gene match: 6. CDR3 amino acids: CATSRTLAGAYEQYF. Written as DNA, the CDR3 is TGTGCCACCAGCCGAACCCTAGCGGGGGCCTACGAGCAGTACTTC.

The chain links TRBV28 to TRBJ1-5; TRBD1 is a possible D gene (6 bases). Trimming removed 5 bases at V and 2 bases at J, with 13 bases between. Germline CDR1 reads MDHEN; CDR2 reads SYDVKM. The CDR3 totals 15 residues. Here the CDR3 DNA reads TGTGCCAGCAGTCCTACAGGGTCAGGCAATCAGCCCCAGCATTTT. Translation gives CASSPTGSGNQPQHF.

The gene calls are TRBV4-1 and TRBJ2-2; the D is unclear. Germline V lookup: CDR1 MGHRA, CDR2 YSYEKL. V was shortened by 3 bases and J by 3 bases, with 5 bases between the two germline ends. CDR3 length equals 13 residues. CDR3 amino acids: CASSQSHTGELFF. The CDR3 DNA reads as TGCGCCAGCAGCCAGTCCCACACCGGGGAGCTGTTTTTT.

The V call is TRBV18, the J call TRBJ2-1; perhaps TRBD1 as D (6 bases). The CDR3 has 15 amino acids. Germline V lookup: CDR1 KGHSH, CDR2 LQKENI. Trimming shortened V by 5 bases and J by 0 bases, and 11 bases separated the two germline ends. Here the CDR3 DNA reads TGTGCCAGCTCATCGACAGGTTCCTCCTACAATGAGCAGTTCTTC. This sequence encodes CASSSTGSSYNEQFF.

V usage is TRBV5-1 and J usage is TRBJ2-5, with D unresolved. The CDR3 loop spans 15 amino acids. V was clipped by 0 bases and J by 7 bases, with 16 bases between them. CDR1 is SGHRS, CDR2 YFSETQ, per germline. The CDR3 DNA follows: TGCGCCAGCAGCTTGGCTTCAGACCAAGTAGGGACCCAGTACTTC. Translating gives CASSLASDQVGTQYF. The full variable domain, with the rest looked up from reference TRBV5-1 and TRBJ2-5, is KAGVTQTPRYLIKTRGQQVTLSCSPISGHRSVSWYQQTPGQGLQFLFEYFSETQRNKGNFPGRFSGRQFSNSRSEMNVSTLELGDSALYLCASSLASDQVGTQYFGPGTRLLVL.

The genes are TRBV5-8 and TRBJ2-7; perhaps TRBD1 as D (5 bases). The V gene's germline CDR1 is SGHTS and CDR2 YDEGEE. This CDR3 region has 14 residues. V gave up 3 bases and J gave up 3 bases, with 13 bases separating them. CDR3 coding DNA: TGTGCCAGCAGCTCGGACCCAAGGGGCTACGAGCAGTACTTC. Its translation: CASSSDPRGYEQYF.

The chain couples TRBV4-1 to TRBJ2-7, with D possibly matching TRBD1 (5 bases). The CDR3 spans 18 residues. Deletions cut 4 bases from V and 2 bases from J, with 24 bases between. Germline assignment: CDR1 MGHRA and CDR2 YSYEKL. CDR3 in amino acids: CASSRTPQERLSTYEQYF. CDR3 nucleotides: TGCGCCAGCAGCCGGACCCCACAGGAGAGATTATCCACCTACGAGCAGTACTTC.

This chain connects TRBV5-1 to TRBJ2-1, with 7 positions matching TRBD2. The CDR3 contains 15 residues. Losses at the gene ends were 0 bases for V and 0 bases for J; bases not matched to a gene: 0. Germline V CDR1 and CDR2: SGHRS, YFSETQ. The CDR3 sequence is CASSLGGSSYNEQFF. CDR3 in DNA: TGCGCCAGCAGCTTGGGCGGGAGCTCCTACAATGAGCAGTTCTTC.